Listed below are T cell receptor beta chains from one sample, sequenced in a study of human T cells and chemical hapten exposure. TCRdb ran MiXCR on the RACE reads and lists one entry per CDR3 protein. The sample has some 350,000 distinct CDR3 sequences; around 6% are singletons. The sequenced sample was whole blood, obtained in connection with sensitization to the hapten diphenylcyclopropenone (DPC). Receptor source: a woman under 30 with alopecia areata. Some clones in this sample may be carry-over from other donors' samples. Each CDR3 is given with its conserved first and last residue. Each record gives: V gene, clone size, D gene, J gene, CDR3 DNA, CDR3 protein. A D gene is named only where the DNA matches it firmly. The size entry is marked missing in some rows and otherwise reads once, few, many or a size class.

TRBV20-1,many,-,TRBJ1-1,TGCAGTGCTAGAGCTTTTGTCGTGAACACTGAAGCTTTCTTT,CSARAFVVNTEAFF
TRBV6-2/TRBV6-3,few,TRBD1,TRBJ1-5,TGTGCCAGCACTAAGACAGGGCAGCCCCAGCATTTT,CASTKTGQPQHF
TRBV9,-,-,TRBJ2-2,TGTGCCAGCAGCGTAGTCAGCACCGGGGAGCTGTTTTTT,CASSVVSTGELFF
TRBV20-1,-,-,TRBJ2-7,TGCAGTGCTAGAAACCTTCTCGACAGGCTAAAGAGTGAAACCTACGAGCAGTACTTC,CSARNLLDRLKSETYEQYF
TRBV4-3,many,-,TRBJ2-3,TGCGCCAGCAGCCAAGATAGCTACCCTAGCACAGATACGCAGTATTTT,CASSQDSYPSTDTQYF
TRBV6-5,-,TRBD1,TRBJ2-7,TGTGCCAGTTGGGACAGGGTGAGGCAGTACTTC,CASWDRVRQYF
TRBV14,many,-,TRBJ1-2,TGTGCCAGCAGCCCCATTGCTACATATGGCTACACCTTC,CASSPIATYGYTF
TRBV11-2,many,TRBD1,TRBJ2-7,TGTGCCAGCAGCTCGCTGGACAGGGTTTACGAGCAGTACTTC,CASSSLDRVYEQYF
TRBV12-3/TRBV12-4,many,TRBD1,TRBJ1-2,TGTGCCAACTCGGACAGGGGTACTGGCTACACCTTC,CANSDRGTGYTF
TRBV2,many,TRBD1,TRBJ1-5,TGTGCCAGCAGTGACACTGGACAGGGAAATCAGCCCCAGCATTTT,CASSDTGQGNQPQHF
TRBV27,many,-,TRBJ2-3,TGTGCCAGCAGTGGCACCGGGACTGTCAACACAGATACGCAGTATTTT,CASSGTGTVNTDTQYF
TRBV4-3,-,-,TRBJ2-3,TGCGCCAGCAGCCAACTTCAGGGACGAGGTACGCAGTATTTT,CASSQLQGRGTQYF
TRBV19,-,-,TRBJ1-5,TGTGCCAGTAGTGCTTACAGGACAGTTAGTCAGCCCCAGCATTTT,CASSAYRTVSQPQHF
TRBV28,-,-,TRBJ2-2,TGTGCCAGCAGCCCGACGGGGTCGAACACCGGGGAGCTGTTTTTT,CASSPTGSNTGELFF
TRBV6-2/TRBV6-3,many,-,TRBJ2-1,TGTGCCAGCAACTCACCAGGGGTCGATGAGCAGTTCTTC,CASNSPGVDEQFF
TRBV10-3,many,-,TRBJ2-3,TGTGCCGCAGGGACCTTGGCCCCAGATACGCAGTATTTT,CAAGTLAPDTQYF
TRBV5-6,-,-,TRBJ2-1,TGTGCCAGCAGCTGGGCGGCGGGGGCCCAATACTCCTACAATGAGCAGTTCTTC,CASSWAAGAQYSYNEQFF
TRBV28,-,TRBD2,TRBJ2-1,TGTGCCAGCAGTTTACTAGCGGGGGCCTATGGGTATGAGCAGTTCTTC,CASSLLAGAYGYEQFF
TRBV6-2/TRBV6-3,-,TRBD1,TRBJ2-3,TGTGCCAGCAGTGGGACAGGGGTTGGCACAGATACGCAGTATTTT,CASSGTGVGTDTQYF
TRBV7-3,many,-,TRBJ1-1,TGTGCCAGCGGAGACGGGACAAACACTGAAGCTTTCTTT,CASGDGTNTEAFF
TRBV7-2,-,-,TRBJ1-4,TGTGCCAGCAGCCCTTCGCGGGTGGATGAAAAACTGTTTTTT,CASSPSRVDEKLFF
TRBV18,few,-,TRBJ2-5,TGTGCCAGCTCCCCTTGGGAAGATAAGAGAACCCAGTACTTC,CASSPWEDKRTQYF
TRBV12-3/TRBV12-4,-,TRBD1,TRBJ1-2,TGTGCCAGCAGATCCGGGACAGAGCATGGCTACACCTTC,CASRSGTEHGYTF
TRBV6-6,-,-,TRBJ2-3,TGTGCCAGCAGTAATCAAGCAGATACGCAGTATTTT,CASSNQADTQYF
TRBV9,-,-,TRBJ2-7,TGTGCCAGCAGCGTAGATATAGCGTGGGGGTCCTACGAGCAGTACTTC,CASSVDIAWGSYEQYF
TRBV20-1,few,-,TRBJ2-7,TGCAGTGCTAGAGATCTCGGCACAGGGAGGTCCTACGAGCAGTACTTC,CSARDLGTGRSYEQYF
TRBV2,-,TRBD1,TRBJ2-1,TGTGCCGGACAGGAAAAGAGCTCCTACAATGAGCAGTTCTTC,CAGQEKSSYNEQFF
TRBV6-5,many,-,TRBJ2-7,TGTGCCAGCGGACAGGGTGGCGGGGGCGAGCAGTACTTC,CASGQGGGGEQYF
TRBV20-1,many,-,TRBJ1-6,TGCAGTGCCCCAAGGGGGTATAATTCACCCCTCCACTTT,CSAPRGYNSPLHF
TRBV2,many,-,TRBJ1-5,TGTGCCAGCACCAGGGTACGGAATCAGCCCCAGCATTTT,CASTRVRNQPQHF
TRBV20-1,many,-,TRBJ1-1,TGCAGTGCTAGGCCGGACACCACCACTGAAGCTTTCTTT,CSARPDTTTEAFF
TRBV29-1,many,-,TRBJ2-6,TGCAGCGTTGAAGACCCCTGGACGGGCTCTGGGGCCAACGTCCTGACTTTC,CSVEDPWTGSGANVLTF
TRBV20-1,many,TRBD1,TRBJ1-3,TGCAGTGCTAGTACAAGACAGGGGTTTGGAAACACCATATATTTT,CSASTRQGFGNTIYF
TRBV6-5,few,-,TRBJ2-1,TGTGCCAGCAGTTACCGGGGAGTAGGTAATGAGCAGTTCTTC,CASSYRGVGNEQFF
TRBV6-5,few,-,TRBJ1-4,TGTGCCAGCAGTTACTATCGACCAACTAATGAAAAACTGTTTTTT,CASSYYRPTNEKLFF
TRBV28,many,TRBD1,TRBJ1-2,TGTGCCAGCAGTTTCTCGACAGGGGGGTATGGCTACACCTTC,CASSFSTGGYGYTF
TRBV7-9,-,TRBD1,TRBJ1-6,TGTGCCAGCAGCTTCCTTCCGGGACAGGGAGACTCACCCCTCCACTTT,CASSFLPGQGDSPLHF
TRBV5-1,few,-,TRBJ2-5,TGCGCCAGCAGCTTAGGGACTTCGTACCAAGAGACCCAGTACTTC,CASSLGTSYQETQYF
TRBV5-1,-,-,TRBJ1-2,TGCGCCAGCAGCTTGGAGGTTAGACCTTATGGCTACACCTTC,CASSLEVRPYGYTF
TRBV29-1,-,-,TRBJ2-3,TGCAGCGCCCTCCCGGCTAGCACAGATACGCAGTATTTT,CSALPASTDTQYF
TRBV6-4,-,-,TRBJ2-1,TGTGCCAGCAGTGACAAAGGGACAATTCCCCATGAGCAGTTCTTC,CASSDKGTIPHEQFF
TRBV29-1,-,-,TRBJ2-5,TGCAGCGTTGAAGATAACGAGGAAAACACCCAGTACTTC,CSVEDNEENTQYF
TRBV6-6,few,-,TRBJ2-1,TGTGCCAGCAGTCAGGGGGACTACGGTTTCAATGAGCAGTTCTTC,CASSQGDYGFNEQFF
TRBV5-4,-,-,TRBJ2-7,TGTGCCAGCAGCCCGACGAGGCAGGGCCCCTACGAGCAGTACTTC,CASSPTRQGPYEQYF
TRBV5-1,-,-,TRBJ2-6,TGCGCCAGCAGCTTGAGGGCTCCCGGGGCCAACGTCCTGACTTTC,CASSLRAPGANVLTF
TRBV14,-,TRBD1,TRBJ1-2,TGTGCCAGCAGCCGCAGACAGGGGGTATGGAACTATGGCTACACCTTC,CASSRRQGVWNYGYTF
TRBV12-3/TRBV12-4,-,-,TRBJ2-5,TGTGCCAGCAGTTTAGTAGACAGCGCCCGGGAGACCCAGTACTTC,CASSLVDSARETQYF
TRBV12-3/TRBV12-4,-,TRBD2,TRBJ2-3,TGTGCCAGCAGTAAGAGCGGGGGGGCCTTCACAGATACGCAGTATTTT,CASSKSGGAFTDTQYF
TRBV5-6,-,-,TRBJ1-1,TGTGCCAGCAGCTTGGCATTGCTGCCGGAGAAAGCTTTCTTT,CASSLALLPEKAFF
TRBV10-3,-,-,TRBJ2-4,TGTGCCATCAGTGAGTCGGGCAGAGAGTGGCTAGCCAAAAACATTCAGTACTTC,CAISESGREWLAKNIQYF
TRBV7-9,-,-,TRBJ2-2,TGTGCCAGCAGCTTTTTTCGCGGCCACGGGGAGCTGTTTTTT,CASSFFRGHGELFF
TRBV6-2/TRBV6-3,many,TRBD1,TRBJ1-5,TGTGCCAGCAGTGCAACAGGGGGCAAATATCAGCCCCAGCATTTT,CASSATGGKYQPQHF
TRBV7-2,many,TRBD1,TRBJ1-2,TGTGCCAGCAGCTTAGAAACAGGGGACTATGGCTACACCTTC,CASSLETGDYGYTF
TRBV7-2,few,-,TRBJ2-1,TGTGCCAGCAGCTTCGGCAGGTCCGATGAGCAGTTCTTC,CASSFGRSDEQFF
TRBV11-2,many,-,TRBJ1-5,TGTGCCAGCAGCTTCTCCGGGAATCAGCCCCAGCATTTT,CASSFSGNQPQHF